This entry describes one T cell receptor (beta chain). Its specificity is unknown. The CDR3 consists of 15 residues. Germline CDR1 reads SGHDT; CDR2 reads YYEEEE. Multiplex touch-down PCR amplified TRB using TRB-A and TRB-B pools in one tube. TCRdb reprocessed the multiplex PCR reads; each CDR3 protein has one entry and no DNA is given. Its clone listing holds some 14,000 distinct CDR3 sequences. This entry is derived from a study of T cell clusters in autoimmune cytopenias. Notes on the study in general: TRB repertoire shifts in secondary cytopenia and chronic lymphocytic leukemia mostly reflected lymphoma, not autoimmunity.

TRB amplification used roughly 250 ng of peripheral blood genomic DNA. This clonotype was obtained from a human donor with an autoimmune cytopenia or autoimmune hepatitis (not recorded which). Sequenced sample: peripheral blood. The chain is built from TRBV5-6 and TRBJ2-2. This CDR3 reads CASSLGGRSTGELFF.